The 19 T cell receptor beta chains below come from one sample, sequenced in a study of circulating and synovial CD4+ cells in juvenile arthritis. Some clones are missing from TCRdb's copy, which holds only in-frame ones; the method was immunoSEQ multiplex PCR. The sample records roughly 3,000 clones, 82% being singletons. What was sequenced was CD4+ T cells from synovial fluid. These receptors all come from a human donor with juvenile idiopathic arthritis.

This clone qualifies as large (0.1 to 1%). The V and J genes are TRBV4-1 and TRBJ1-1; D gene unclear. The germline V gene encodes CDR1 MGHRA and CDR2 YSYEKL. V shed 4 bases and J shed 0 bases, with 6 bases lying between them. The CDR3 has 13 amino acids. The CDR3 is CASSRELNTEAFF. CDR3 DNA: TGCGCCAGCAGCCGCGAACTGAACACTGAAGCTTTCTTT.

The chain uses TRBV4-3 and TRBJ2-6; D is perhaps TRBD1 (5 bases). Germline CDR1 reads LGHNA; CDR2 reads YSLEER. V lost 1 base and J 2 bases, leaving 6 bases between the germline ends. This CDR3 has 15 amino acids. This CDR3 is CASSQAGTGANVLTF. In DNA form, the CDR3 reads TGCGCCAGCAGCCAAGCAGGGACTGGGGCCAACGTCCTGACTTTC.

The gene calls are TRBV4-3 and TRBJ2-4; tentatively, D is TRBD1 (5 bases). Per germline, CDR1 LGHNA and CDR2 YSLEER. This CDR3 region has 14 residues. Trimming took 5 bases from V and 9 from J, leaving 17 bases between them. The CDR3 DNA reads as TGCGCCAGCAGCGATGAACAGGCCAGTAGCATTCAGTACTTC. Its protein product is CASSDEQASSIQYF.

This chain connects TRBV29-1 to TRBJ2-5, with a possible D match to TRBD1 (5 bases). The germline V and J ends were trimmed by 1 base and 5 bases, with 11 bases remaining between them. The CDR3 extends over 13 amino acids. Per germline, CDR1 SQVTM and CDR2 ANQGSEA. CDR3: CSVEAQGWETQYF. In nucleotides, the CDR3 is TGCAGCGTTGAAGCCCAGGGTTGGGAGACCCAGTACTTC. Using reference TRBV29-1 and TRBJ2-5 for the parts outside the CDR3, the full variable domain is SAVISQKPSRDICQRGTSLTIQCQVDSQVTMMFWYRQQPGQSLTLIATANQGSEATYESGFVIDKFPISRPNLTFSTLTVSNMSPEDSSIYLCSVEAQGWETQYFGPGTRLLVL.

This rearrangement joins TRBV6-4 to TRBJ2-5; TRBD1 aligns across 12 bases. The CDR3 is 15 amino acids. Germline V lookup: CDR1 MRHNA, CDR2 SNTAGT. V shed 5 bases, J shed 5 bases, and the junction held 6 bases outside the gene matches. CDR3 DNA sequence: TGTGCCAGCAGTCCCGGGACAGGGGGCGCTGAGACCCAGTACTTC. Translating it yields CASSPGTGGAETQYF.

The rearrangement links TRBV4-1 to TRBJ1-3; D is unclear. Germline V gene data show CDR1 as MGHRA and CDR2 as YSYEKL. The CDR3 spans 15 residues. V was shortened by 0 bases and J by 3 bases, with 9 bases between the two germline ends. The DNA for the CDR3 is TGCGCCAGCAGCCAAGATTCCAGTGGTGGAAACACCATATATTTT. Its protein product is CASSQDSSGGNTIYF.

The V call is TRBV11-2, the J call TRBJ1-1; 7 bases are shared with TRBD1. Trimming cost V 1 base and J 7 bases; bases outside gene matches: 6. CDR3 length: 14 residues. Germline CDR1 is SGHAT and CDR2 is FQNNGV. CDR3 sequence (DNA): TGTGCCAGCAGCTTAGTAACAGGGGCCCTTGAAGCTTTCTTT. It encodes CASSLVTGALEAFF.

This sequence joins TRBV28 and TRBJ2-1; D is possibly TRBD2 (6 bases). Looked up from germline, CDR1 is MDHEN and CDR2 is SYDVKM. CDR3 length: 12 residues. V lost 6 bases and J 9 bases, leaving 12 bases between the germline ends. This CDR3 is CASRRLGSEQFF. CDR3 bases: TGTGCCAGCAGGCGACTAGGGAGTGAGCAGTTCTTC.

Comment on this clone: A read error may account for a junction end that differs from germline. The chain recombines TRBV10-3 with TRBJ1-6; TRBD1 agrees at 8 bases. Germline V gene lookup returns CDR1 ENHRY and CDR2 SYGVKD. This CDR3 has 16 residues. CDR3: CAISEQGASFNSPLHF. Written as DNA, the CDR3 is TGTGCCATCAGTGAGCAGGGGGCTTCCTTTAATTCACCCCTCCACTTT.

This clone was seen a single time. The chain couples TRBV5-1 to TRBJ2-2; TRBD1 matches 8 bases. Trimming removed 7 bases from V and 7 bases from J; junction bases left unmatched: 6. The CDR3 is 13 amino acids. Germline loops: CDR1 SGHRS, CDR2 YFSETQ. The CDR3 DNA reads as TGCGCCAGCCATTCAGGGGGCATCGGGGAGCTGTTTTTT. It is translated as CASHSGGIGELFF.

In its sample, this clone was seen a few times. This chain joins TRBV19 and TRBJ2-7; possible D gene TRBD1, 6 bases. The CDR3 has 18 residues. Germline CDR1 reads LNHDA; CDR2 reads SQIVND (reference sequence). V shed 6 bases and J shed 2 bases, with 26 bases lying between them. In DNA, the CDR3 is TGTGCCAGTAGCCGAACGAGGGGGACCGCGATTGAAACCTACGAGCAGTACTTC. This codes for CASSRTRGTAIETYEQYF.

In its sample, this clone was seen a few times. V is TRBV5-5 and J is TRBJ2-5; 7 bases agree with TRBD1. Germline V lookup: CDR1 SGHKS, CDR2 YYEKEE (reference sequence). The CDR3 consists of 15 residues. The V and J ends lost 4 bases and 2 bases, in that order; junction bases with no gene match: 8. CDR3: CASSPYGTEQETQYF. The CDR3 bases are TGTGCCAGCAGCCCATACGGGACAGAGCAAGAGACCCAGTACTTC.

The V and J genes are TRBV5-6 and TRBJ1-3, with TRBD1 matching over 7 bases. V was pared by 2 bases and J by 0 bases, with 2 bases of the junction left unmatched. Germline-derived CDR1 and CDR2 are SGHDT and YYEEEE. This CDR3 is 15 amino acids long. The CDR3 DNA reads TGTGCCAGCAGCTTATGGGACAGCTCTGGAAACACCATATATTTT. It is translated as CASSLWDSSGNTIYF.

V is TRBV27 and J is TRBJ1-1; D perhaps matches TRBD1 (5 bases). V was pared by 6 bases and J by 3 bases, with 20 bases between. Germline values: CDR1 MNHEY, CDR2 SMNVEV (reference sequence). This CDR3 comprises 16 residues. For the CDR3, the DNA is TGTGCCAGCAGAGTAAACGGACAAAATGGGGACACTGAAGCTTTCTTT. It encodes CASRVNGQNGDTEAFF.

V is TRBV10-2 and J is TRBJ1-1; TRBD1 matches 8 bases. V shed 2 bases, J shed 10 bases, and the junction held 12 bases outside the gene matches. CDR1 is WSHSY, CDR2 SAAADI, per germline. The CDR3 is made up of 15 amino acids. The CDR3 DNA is TGCGCCAGCAGTGAGAGGACAGGGTTAAATTTAGGAGCTTTCTTT. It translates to CASSERTGLNLGAFF.

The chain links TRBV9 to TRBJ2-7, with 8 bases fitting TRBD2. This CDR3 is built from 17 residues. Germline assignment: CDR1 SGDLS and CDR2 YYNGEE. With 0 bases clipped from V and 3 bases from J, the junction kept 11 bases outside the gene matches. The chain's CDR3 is CASSVGPGGANYYEQYF. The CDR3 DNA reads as TGTGCCAGCAGCGTAGGGCCCGGGGGGGCCAACTACTACGAGCAGTACTTC.

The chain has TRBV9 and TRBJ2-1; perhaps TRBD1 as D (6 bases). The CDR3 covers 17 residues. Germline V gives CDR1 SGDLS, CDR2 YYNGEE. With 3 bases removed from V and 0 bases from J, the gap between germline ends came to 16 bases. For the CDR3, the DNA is TGTGCCAGCAGCGCCCCCCCAGGGGTGATCTCCTACAATGAGCAGTTCTTC. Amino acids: CASSAPPGVISYNEQFF.

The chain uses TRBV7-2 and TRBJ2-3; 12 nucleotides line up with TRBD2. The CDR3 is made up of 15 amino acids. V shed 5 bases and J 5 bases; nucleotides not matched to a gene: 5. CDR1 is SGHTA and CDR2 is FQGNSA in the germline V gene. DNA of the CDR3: TGTGCCAGCAGCCCCGGACTAGCGGGGAGAGATACGCAGTATTTT. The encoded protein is CASSPGLAGRDTQYF.

CDR3: CASSWTGAGELFF. The CDR3 nucleotides read TGTGCCAGCAGCTGGACAGGGGCCGGGGAGCTGTTTTTT. The chain has TRBV7-2 and TRBJ2-2, with TRBD1 identical over 9 bases. This CDR3 is 13 amino acids long. After removal of 4 bases from V and 6 bases from J, the junction contained 0 bases not matched to a gene. Per the germline V gene, CDR1 is SGHTA and CDR2 is FQGNSA.